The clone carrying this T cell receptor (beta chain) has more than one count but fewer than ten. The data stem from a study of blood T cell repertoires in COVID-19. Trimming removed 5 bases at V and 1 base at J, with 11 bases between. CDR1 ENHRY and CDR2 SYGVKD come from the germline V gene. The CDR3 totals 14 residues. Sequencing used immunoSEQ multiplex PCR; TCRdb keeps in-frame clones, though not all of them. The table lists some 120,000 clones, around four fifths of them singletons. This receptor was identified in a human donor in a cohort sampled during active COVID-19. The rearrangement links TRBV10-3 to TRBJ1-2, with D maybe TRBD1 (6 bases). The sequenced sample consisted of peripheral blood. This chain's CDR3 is CAISPRTVNYGYTF. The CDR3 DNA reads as TGTGCCATCAGTCCACGGACAGTTAACTATGGCTACACCTTC.